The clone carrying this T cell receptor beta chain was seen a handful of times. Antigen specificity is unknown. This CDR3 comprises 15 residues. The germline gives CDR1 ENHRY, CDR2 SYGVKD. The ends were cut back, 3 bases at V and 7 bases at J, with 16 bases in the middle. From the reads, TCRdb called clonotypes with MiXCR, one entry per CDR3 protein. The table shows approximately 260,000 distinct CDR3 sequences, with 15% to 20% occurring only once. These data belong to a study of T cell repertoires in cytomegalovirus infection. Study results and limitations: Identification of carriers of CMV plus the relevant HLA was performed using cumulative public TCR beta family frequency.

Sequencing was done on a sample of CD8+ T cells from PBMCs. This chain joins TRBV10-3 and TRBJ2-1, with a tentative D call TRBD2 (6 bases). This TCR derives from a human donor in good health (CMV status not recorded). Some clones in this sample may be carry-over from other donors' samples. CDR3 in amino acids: CAISEEPQGRNEQFF. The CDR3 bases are TGTGCCATCAGTGAAGAGCCTCAAGGGAGGAATGAGCAGTTCTTC.